A selection of T cell receptor beta chains follows, all from one sample in a study of blood T cell repertoires in COVID-19. The repertoire was sequenced with immunoSEQ multiplex PCR; TCRdb's copy has only in-frame clones and lacks some. Counted here are some 100,000 clones, nearly 90% occurring once; the ten biggest clones make up about 5%. Sequencing used peripheral blood. Receptors originate from a woman of 80 years or more with active COVID-19. The CDR3 runs from the conserved cysteine through the conserved F or W. D genes are given only for firm matches. Size is stated for part of the rows, as once, few or many counts, or as a class when the clone is expanded.

v_call	d_call	j_call	clone_size	cdr3_nt	cdr3_aa
TRBV19	.	TRBJ2-3	.	TGTGCCAGTAGTACTACTAGTACCTCTCCGGATACGCAGTATTTT	CASSTTSTSPDTQYF
TRBV9	TRBD1	TRBJ2-3	once	TGTGCCAGCAGCGTGGAGGTGGGGACAGTTCCCGATACGCAGTATTTT	CASSVEVGTVPDTQYF
TRBV18	.	TRBJ2-1	.	TGTGCCAGCTCACCACCGTCTGCAGGTCAGGGCTCCGGTGAGCAGTTCTTC	CASSPPSAGQGSGEQFF
TRBV5-1	TRBD2	TRBJ2-5	.	TGCGCCAGCAGCTTACAAACGACTAGCGGGATCTACCAAGAGACCCAGTACTTC	CASSLQTTSGIYQETQYF
TRBV13	TRBD2	TRBJ2-7	.	TGTGCCAGCAGCTTTAGCGGGATTCTCCCCGAGCAGTACTTC	CASSFSGILPEQYF
TRBV6-2/TRBV6-3	TRBD2	TRBJ2-7	.	TGTGCCAGCAGTTACTCGAGGCGGGAGGGCAAATACGAGCAGTACTTC	CASSYSRREGKYEQYF
TRBV28	TRBD1	TRBJ2-1	.	TGTGCCAGCAGTTTAAAAGGGACAGGGAGGCGAGAGCAGTTCTTC	CASSLKGTGRREQFF
TRBV7-3	.	TRBJ2-2	.	TGTGCCAGCAGCTTCGGGGCGAACACCGGGGAGCTGTTTTTT	CASSFGANTGELFF
TRBV6-1	TRBD2	TRBJ2-7	.	TGTGCCAGCAGTGTAGCGGGAGTGGGCGAGCAGTACTTC	CASSVAGVGEQYF
TRBV28	TRBD1	TRBJ2-6	.	TGTGCCAGCAGTCTCCTCTGGACAGGCGTCCTGACTTTC	CASSLLWTGVLTF
TRBV6-2/TRBV6-3	.	TRBJ2-2	.	TGTGCCAGCAGCCCCGCTAAGCCGGGCACCGGGGAGCTGTTTTTT	CASSPAKPGTGELFF
TRBV18	.	TRBJ2-1	once	TGTGCCAGCTCCCCACCCTCGTCTCGTGAGCAGTTCTTC	CASSPPSSREQFF
TRBV7-2	TRBD1	TRBJ2-5	.	TGTGCCAGCAGCTTAGGGCAGGGGGCGTACGAGACCCAGTACTTC	CASSLGQGAYETQYF
TRBV28	TRBD2	TRBJ2-5	.	TGTGCCAGCAGTTTGGTCCTAGCGGGGGGAGGGACCCAGTACTTC	CASSLVLAGGGTQYF
TRBV3-1/TRBV3-2	TRBD1	TRBJ1-2	.	TGTGCCAGCAGCCAAGGGGATCGACAGGGCGGCTATGGCTACACCTTC	CASSQGDRQGGYGYTF
TRBV7-9	.	TRBJ1-2	.	TGTGCCAGCAGAAAACCACCAGGTGACACCTTC	CASRKPPGDTF
TRBV18	TRBD2	TRBJ2-4	.	TGTGCCAGCTCCCCGACTAGCGATTCCATTCAGTACTTC	CASSPTSDSIQYF
TRBV6-5	TRBD1	TRBJ1-2	.	TGTGCCAGCAGTCCGGACAGGTACTATGGCTACACCTTC	CASSPDRYYGYTF
TRBV11-2	TRBD1	TRBJ1-6	few	TGTGCCAGCAGACCCCCCGCGGGACAGGGGGCTTTTAGGGATTCACCCCTCCACTTT	CASRPPAGQGAFRDSPLHF
TRBV4-3	.	TRBJ2-7	once	TGCGCCAGCAGCCAAGAGGCCGGGGATACCTACGAGCAGTACTTC	CASSQEAGDTYEQYF
TRBV6-5	TRBD2	TRBJ2-7	.	TGTGCCAGCAACCGAGGGACTAGCGGGGCCTACGAGCAGTACTTC	CASNRGTSGAYEQYF
TRBV5-1	TRBD2	TRBJ2-5	.	TGCGCCAGCAGCAATAAACTAGCGGAGCAAGAGACCCAGTACTTC	CASSNKLAEQETQYF
TRBV7-9	TRBD2	TRBJ2-1	.	TGTGCCAGCAGCTTACGCGGGAGGGCCACCGGTGAGCAGTTCTTC	CASSLRGRATGEQFF
TRBV18	TRBD1	TRBJ1-3	.	TGTGCCAGCTCACCCCAGGGGGCGGCAGGAAACACCATATATTTT	CASSPQGAAGNTIYF
TRBV4-1	.	TRBJ2-5	.	TGCGCCAGCAGCCAAGGGCTAGCGCCCCAAGAGACCCAGTACTTC	CASSQGLAPQETQYF
TRBV15	TRBD2	TRBJ2-3	.	TGTGCCACCAGCAGAGATAGGGGACTAGAAGACTATACGCAGTATTTT	CATSRDRGLEDYTQYF
TRBV18	TRBD2	TRBJ2-7	.	TGTGCCAGCTCCCCTAGCGGGAAAAAAACCTACGAGCAGTACTTC	CASSPSGKKTYEQYF
TRBV24-1	TRBD1	TRBJ1-2	.	TGTGCCACCAGTGATTCGACAGGGAACTATGGCTACACCTTC	CATSDSTGNYGYTF
TRBV6-5	.	TRBJ2-6	.	TGTGCCAGCAGACGGGGTGCTGGGGCCAACGTCCTGACTTTC	CASRRGAGANVLTF
TRBV24-1	TRBD2	TRBJ2-2	once	TGTGCCACTGGGAGGGGCACCGGGGAGCTGTTTTTT	CATGRGTGELFF
TRBV5-5	TRBD1	TRBJ2-7	.	TGTGCCAGCAGCTTGGCCGGGACAGGGGGCTCCTACGAGCAGTACTTC	CASSLAGTGGSYEQYF
TRBV29-1	TRBD2	TRBJ2-1	.	TGCAGCGACGGAAGGCGACACCGAAGGACTAGCGGGGGGAATGAGCAGTTCTTC	CSDGRRHRRTSGGNEQFF
TRBV5-1	.	TRBJ2-3	.	TGCGCCAGCAGCTTAGCCTTGGTCACAGATACGCAGTATTTT	CASSLALVTDTQYF
TRBV2	TRBD1	TRBJ1-1	few	TGTGCCAGCTTTCGGACAGGGGCGAACACTGAAGCTTTCTTT	CASFRTGANTEAFF
TRBV4-3	TRBD2	TRBJ2-5	.	TGCGCCAGCGGGGCTAGCGGGAGGGTGTTGGGGGAGACCCAGTACTTC	CASGASGRVLGETQYF
TRBV5-1	.	TRBJ1-6	once	TGCGCCAGCAGCTTGGTTTCGGGGGGCGATTCACCCCTCCACTTT	CASSLVSGGDSPLHF
TRBV10-3	.	TRBJ1-2	.	TGTGCCATCAGTGAGAACAATGACTATGGCTACACCTTC	CAISENNDYGYTF
TRBV5-1	TRBD2	TRBJ2-1	.	TGCGCCAGCAGCTTGGCTAGCGGGAGGGCCGGCTTCTACAATGAGCAGTTCTTC	CASSLASGRAGFYNEQFF
TRBV19	TRBD1	TRBJ1-3	.	TGTGCCAGCGCAACAGGCCGGGGGACAGCTGGAAACACCATATATTTT	CASATGRGTAGNTIYF
TRBV18	TRBD2	TRBJ2-3	.	TGTGCCAGCTCACCAGGAGCGATCGGGAGGGGCACAGATACGCAGTATTTT	CASSPGAIGRGTDTQYF